Below are 31 T cell receptor delta chains sequenced from a single sample in a study of gamma-delta T cells after stem cell transplantation. TCRdb redid the clone calls on the RT-PCR reads with CATT. This table has some 13,000 delta-chain clones, 30% to 35% appearing once. Specimen: gamma-delta T cells. Receptors originate from a human donor. It is not recorded whose cells these are; they may come from a transplant donor.

This clone was counted between two and nine times. V gene TRAV29/DV5 combines with J gene TRDJ3; 12 bases match TRDD3. From germline, CDR1 is NSMFDY and CDR2 ISSIKDK. This CDR3 has 18 residues. V lost 1 base to trimming and J lost 4 bases; unmatched junction nucleotides: 6. CDR3 coding DNA: TGTGCAGCAAGCCGGTCTGGGGGATACGCGTGGGACACCCGACAGATGTTTTTC. Protein product: CAASRSGGYAWDTRQMFF.

The sample holds a few counts of this clone. An end of the junction differs from the germline gene, which may be a read error. The chain carries TRDV3 and TRDJ1, with TRDD3 matching over 7 bases. Germline values: CDR1 TVYSNPD, CDR2 GDNSRS (reference sequence). This CDR3 is built from 20 residues. The CDR3 DNA is TGTGCCTCCGCTCCTAAGACGGGATACTCCGTATTATTGTTCACCGACAAACTCATCTTT. Protein: CASAPKTGYSVLLFTDKLIF.

The genes are TRDV2 and TRDJ3, with 9 bases that match TRDD3. J gave up 0 bases and V 0 bases, and 5 bases lay outside the gene matches. The CDR3 has 19 amino acids. The germline CDR1 and CDR2 sequences are GEAIGNYY and EKD. CDR3: CACDTWGYEGSWDTRQMFF. In DNA form, the CDR3 reads TGTGCCTGTGACACCTGGGGATACGAGGGCTCCTGGGACACCCGACAGATGTTTTTC.

CDR3 in amino acids: CACDTGVGARTDKLIF. In DNA form, the CDR3 reads TGTGCCTGTGACACCGGGGTGGGGGCGCGAACCGATAAACTCATCTTT. This chain connects TRDV2 to TRDJ1; possible D gene TRDD3, 6 bases. This CDR3 is built from 16 residues. V was trimmed by 0 bases and J by 2 bases, leaving 15 bases between them. CDR1 is GEAIGNYY, CDR2 EKD, per germline.

Note on this clone: The limits of the CDR3 on the DNA are not certain, so only TCRdb's listed CDR3 is given. The sample carries other DNA sequences with the same CDR3. The rearrangement links TRDV3 to TRDJ1; the DNA was not used to check the table's D call, TRDD3. CDR1 and CDR2 (germline): TVYSNPD, GDNSRS (reference sequence). Ends included, the CDR3 has 20 residues. The CDR3 spells CAFEAIREPRFGDLVGKLIF.

The sample holds a few counts of this clone. The rearrangement uses TRDV1 and TRDJ1, with 13 bases identical to TRDD3. Germline CDR1 and CDR2: TSWWSYY and QGS. This CDR3 contains 17 residues. The trim removed 3 bases at V and 5 bases at J, leaving 9 bases unmatched. CDR3 loop: CALGDTGGYVSMDKLIF. In DNA, the CDR3 is TGTGCTCTTGGGGACACTGGGGGATACGTATCGATGGATAAACTCATCTTT.

This clone occurred a few times. This chain connects TRDV2 to TRDJ3, with 12 positions matching TRDD3. Trimming cost V 2 bases and J 0 bases; bases outside gene matches: 34. The germline gives CDR1 GEAIGNYY, CDR2 EKD. There are 29 residues in the CDR3. CDR3 nucleotide sequence: TGTGCCTGTGACATTCGATCCGCCCTTCCTACGCAGTTTCACTGGGGGATACTCGCCGGCTCCTGGGACACCCGACAGATGTTTTTC. Amino acids: CACDIRSALPTQFHWGILAGSWDTRQMFF.

A remark on this clone: At one boundary the junction diverges from the germline segment, which might be a read error. Other nucleotide sequences in the sample specify the same CDR3. V and J are TRAV29/DV5 and TRDJ2; D is perhaps TRDD2 (5 bases). CDR1 and CDR2 (germline): NSMFDY, ISSIKDK. The CDR3 runs to 15 residues. The CDR3 reads CAATFSQSVAAQLFF. The CDR3 DNA follows: TGTGCCGCAACCTTCTCCCAATCAGTCGCAGCACAACTCTTCTTT.

This clone was observed a handful of times. CDR3 nucleotides: TGTGCCTGTGACACCGTCACTGGGGGATACCGGGACACCCGACAGATGTTTTTC. Encoded protein: CACDTVTGGYRDTRQMFF. V and J are TRDV2 and TRDJ3; 12 bases map to TRDD3. The length of the CDR3 is 18 residues. From germline, CDR1 is GEAIGNYY and CDR2 EKD. J lost 5 bases, V lost 0 bases, and 4 bases had no gene match.

The chain recombines TRDV1 with TRDJ1, with 7 bases aligning to TRDD3. Trimming cost V 0 bases and J 7 bases; bases outside gene matches: 14. This CDR3 is built from 17 residues. Germline values: CDR1 TSWWSYY, CDR2 QGS. The CDR3 protein is CALGELAVLGTCGKLIF. The CDR3 DNA reads as TGTGCTCTTGGGGAACTAGCGGTACTGGGGACCTGCGGTAAACTCATCTTT.

This clone was observed a handful of times. The chain carries TRDV3 and TRDJ1; 12 bases map to TRDD3. In germline, CDR1 is TVYSNPD, CDR2 GDNSRS (reference sequence). The CDR3 runs 20 residues. J was trimmed by 0 bases and V by 0 bases; bases with no gene match: 17. CDR3 nucleotide sequence: TGTGCCTTTAGTTACCTTCCCCTACTGGGGGATACTTGGGACACCGATAAACTCATCTTT. Encoded protein: CAFSYLPLLGDTWDTDKLIF.

About this clone: One end of the junction does not line up with germline, which may come from a read error. This chain uses TRDV2 with TRDJ1, with 13 nucleotides matching TRDD3. From germline, CDR1 is GEAIGNYY and CDR2 EKD. The CDR3 totals 19 residues. This CDR3 is CACDPLVLGDTLYTDNLIF. CDR3 coding DNA: TGTGCCTGTGACCCTCTCGTACTGGGGGATACGCTCTACACCGATAACCTCATCTTT.

This clone was seen only once. The V gene is TRDV1, the J gene TRDJ1, with 9 bases that match TRDD3. V shed 1 base and J 0 bases; nucleotides not matched to a gene: 9. Germline assignment: CDR1 TSWWSYY and CDR2 QGS. The CDR3 totals 18 residues. The CDR3 nucleotides are TGTGCTCTTGGGGAACGAGCTACTGGGGGACCTTACACCGATAAACTCATCTTT. Encoded protein: CALGERATGGPYTDKLIF.

This clone was found a few times. The chain uses TRDV1 and TRDJ1, with 12 positions matching TRDD3. V trimming: 5 bases; J trimming: 4 bases; junction bases outside the gene matches: 23. In germline, CDR1 is TSWWSYY, CDR2 QGS. The CDR3 has 21 amino acids. The CDR3 DNA follows: TGTGCTCTTGGGCCCCCAGGCCCAAACTTCGTACTGGGGGATACCGACGATAAACTCATCTTT. It yields the protein CALGPPGPNFVLGDTDDKLIF.

The chain carries TRDV3 and TRDJ3; TRDD3 aligns across 11 bases. The CDR3 covers 17 residues. Germline CDR1 is TVYSNPD and CDR2 is GDNSRS (reference sequence). The J segment lost 4 bases and the V segment lost 5 bases, leaving 10 bases of the junction unmatched. CDR3 nucleotides: TGTGCCATACTAGAGTGGGGGATACGGTGGGACACCCGACAGATGTTTTTC. It yields the protein CAILEWGIRWDTRQMFF.

The rearrangement uses TRDV3 and TRDJ1, with TRDD3 identical over 9 bases. J was trimmed by 0 bases and V by 4 bases; bases with no gene match: 30. Germline CDR1 TVYSNPD, CDR2 GDNSRS (reference sequence). The CDR3 consists of 22 residues. The CDR3 region is CASSGRPTGDTPFGKYTDKLIF. DNA of the CDR3: TGTGCCTCCTCTGGACGGCCTACGGGGGATACACCCTTCGGCAAGTACACCGATAAACTCATCTTT.

V usage is TRDV2 and J usage is TRDJ3, with D perhaps TRDD3 (5 bases). The CDR3 is 16 amino acids. Deletions cut 0 bases from V and 22 bases from J, with 27 bases between. The germline V gene has CDR1 GEAIGNYY and CDR2 EKD. CDR3 DNA: TGTGCCTGTGACACCGGGGCCAGCTGGGACACCCTCCATATTTTTTTC. This gives the protein CACDTGASWDTLHIFF.

This clone came up a few times. The chain uses TRDV1 and TRDJ1; 12 nucleotides align to TRDD3. The CDR3 loop spans 19 amino acids. The ends lost 1 base at V and 2 bases at J; junction bases unmatched: 11. Germline assignment: CDR1 TSWWSYY and CDR2 QGS. The CDR3 DNA sequence: TGTGCTCTTGGGGAACCGCCGGCGTACTGGGGGATACCTACCGATAAACTCATCTTT. It specifies CALGEPPAYWGIPTDKLIF.

The V gene is TRDV3, the J gene TRDJ1, with D possibly matching TRDD3 (6 bases). The CDR3 consists of 16 residues. V lost 4 bases, J lost 0 bases, and 21 bases lay in between. Germline CDR1 and CDR2: TVYSNPD and GDNSRS (reference sequence). The CDR3 is CACTRSWGGYTDKLIF. The CDR3 nucleotides read TGTGCCTGTACGCGTTCGTGGGGGGGGTACACCGATAAACTCATCTTT.

This clone was observed a few times. At the DNA level, this CDR3 is encoded by other sequences in the same sample as well. The J gene is TRDJ2, the V gene TRDV2, with 11 positions matching TRDD3. Per the germline V gene, CDR1 is GEAIGNYY and CDR2 is EKD. The CDR3 has 16 amino acids. Trimming removed 3 bases from V and 7 bases from J; junction bases left unmatched: 9. The CDR3 region is CACDLLGDRGRAQLFF. The CDR3 DNA reads TGTGCCTGTGACTTACTGGGGGATAGGGGGAGAGCACAACTCTTCTTT.

The chain joins TRDV1 to TRDJ1; 11 bases map to TRDD3. J was trimmed by 0 bases and V by 3 bases; bases with no gene match: 12. This CDR3 comprises 19 residues. Germline V lookup: CDR1 TSWWSYY, CDR2 QGS. The CDR3 is CALGDNQYWGIRYTDKLIF. DNA of the CDR3: TGTGCTCTTGGGGATAATCAGTACTGGGGGATAAGATACACCGATAAACTCATCTTT.

This rearrangement joins TRDV1 to TRDJ1; weak D call: TRDD3 (6 bases). The CDR3 has 22 amino acids. Trimming stripped 3 bases from V and 0 bases from J, with 32 bases between. The germline gives CDR1 TSWWSYY, CDR2 QGS. The CDR3 loop is CALGDQEFPRSREIRYTDKLIF. Written as DNA, the CDR3 is TGTGCTCTTGGGGATCAAGAGTTTCCCAGGAGCCGAGAGATACGGTACACCGATAAACTCATCTTT.

The chain joins TRDV2 to TRDJ3, with 10 bases aligning to TRDD3. The germline V gene has CDR1 GEAIGNYY and CDR2 EKD. V shed 3 bases, J shed 2 bases, and the junction held 6 bases outside the gene matches. The CDR3 is 18 amino acids. The CDR3 bases are TGTGCCTGTGACGCACTGGGGGATCCCGCCTGGGACACCCGACAGATGTTTTTC. Protein sequence: CACDALGDPAWDTRQMFF.

V usage is TRAV29/DV5 and J usage is TRDJ1, with D possibly being TRDD3 (7 bases). There are 18 residues in the CDR3. The V gene lost 2 bases and the J gene lost 0 bases, with 23 bases spanning the gap. Germline CDR1 reads NSMFDY; CDR2 reads ISSIKDK. CDR3 DNA sequence: TGTGCAGCAAGACCCTCTCCTACGTCGGGGGGATACACCGATAAACTCATCTTT. Its protein product is CAARPSPTSGGYTDKLIF.

The chain has TRDV3 and TRDJ1; 7 positions match TRDD3. V lost 0 bases to trimming and J lost 0 bases; unmatched junction nucleotides: 7. Germline-derived CDR1 and CDR2 are TVYSNPD and GDNSRS (reference sequence). The CDR3 is 15 residues long. The CDR3: CAFRGIIGYTDKLIF. The DNA of the CDR3 is TGTGCCTTTAGGGGGATAATTGGGTACACCGATAAACTCATCTTT.

V gene TRDV2 combines with J gene TRDJ1; D is unresolved. The CDR3 runs 17 residues. CDR1 is GEAIGNYY, CDR2 EKD, per germline. V was trimmed by 0 bases and J by 2 bases, leaving 18 bases between them. This CDR3 is CACDTDGRQGWTDKLIF. CDR3 nucleotides: TGTGCCTGTGACACCGATGGGAGACAGGGTTGGACCGATAAACTCATCTTT.

The V call is TRDV2, the J call TRDJ2, with D perhaps matching TRDD2 or TRDD3 (6 bases each). The V and J ends lost 3 bases and 3 bases respectively, with 25 bases between them. Germline V lookup: CDR1 GEAIGNYY, CDR2 EKD. There are 19 residues in the CDR3. DNA for the CDR3: TGTGCCTGTGACCCTCTCCCCTACGTGGGGATTCCTATGACAGCACAACTCTTCTTT. Its translation: CACDPLPYVGIPMTAQLFF.

The rearrangement links TRDV1 to TRDJ1; the match to TRDD3 covers 12 bases. The V segment lost 4 bases and the J segment 0 bases; nucleotides outside the gene matches: 12. This CDR3 has 19 residues. Looked up from germline, CDR1 is TSWWSYY and CDR2 is QGS. CDR3 residues: CALGASPVLGDTYTDKLIF. The DNA of the CDR3 is TGTGCTCTTGGGGCATCTCCCGTACTGGGGGATACTTACACCGATAAACTCATCTTT.

This clone occurred a few times. The chain links TRAV29/DV5 to TRDJ1; D tentatively fits TRDD2 or TRDD3 (9 bases each). The CDR3 runs 20 residues. Trimming stripped 1 base from V and 0 bases from J, with 28 bases between. The germline V gene has CDR1 NSMFDY and CDR2 ISSIKDK. As DNA, the CDR3 is TGTGCAGCAAGCCACCTTCCTACTGGGGGACGAGGGTTTCACACCGATAAACTCATCTTT. Translated: CAASHLPTGGRGFHTDKLIF. Full variable domain (missing parts from reference TRAV29/DV5 and TRDJ1): DQQVKQNSPSLSVQEGRISILNCDYTNSMFDYFLWYKKYPAEGPTFLISISSIKDKNEDGRFTVFLNKSAKHLSLHIVPSQPGDSAVYFCAASHLPTGGRGFHTDKLIFGKGTRVTVEP.

This clone has more than one count but fewer than ten. The rearrangement joins TRDV2 to TRDJ2; 12 bases agree with TRDD3. The CDR3 length is 17 residues. V gave up 3 bases and J gave up 3 bases; unmatched junction bases: 7. In germline, CDR1 is GEAIGNYY, CDR2 EKD. CDR3 region: CACDRWGIRKMTAQLFF. In DNA, the CDR3 is TGTGCCTGTGACCGCTGGGGGATACGCAAGATGACAGCACAACTCTTCTTT.

The chain carries TRDV3 and TRDJ1; TRDD3 agrees at 8 bases. CDR3 length: 18 residues. V lost 1 base to trimming and J lost 2 bases; unmatched junction nucleotides: 18. From germline, CDR1 is TVYSNPD and CDR2 GDNSRS (reference sequence). The CDR3 bases are TGTGCCTTTATCCCTAAATACGTTTACTGGGGGCCAACCGATAAACTCATCTTT. Translating gives CAFIPKYVYWGPTDKLIF.